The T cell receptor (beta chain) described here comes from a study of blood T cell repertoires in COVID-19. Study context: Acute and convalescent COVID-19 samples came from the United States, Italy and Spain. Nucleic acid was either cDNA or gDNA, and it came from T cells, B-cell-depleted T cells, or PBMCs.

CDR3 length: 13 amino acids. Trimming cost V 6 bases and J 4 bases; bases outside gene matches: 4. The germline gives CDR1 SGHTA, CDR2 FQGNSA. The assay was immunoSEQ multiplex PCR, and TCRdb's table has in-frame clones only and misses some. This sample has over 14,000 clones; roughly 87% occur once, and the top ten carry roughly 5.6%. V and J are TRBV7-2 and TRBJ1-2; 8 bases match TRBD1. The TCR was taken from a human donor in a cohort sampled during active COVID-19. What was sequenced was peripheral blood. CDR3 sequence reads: CASRPGQVYGYTF. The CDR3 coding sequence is TGTGCCAGCAGGCCGGGACAGGTCTATGGCTACACCTTC. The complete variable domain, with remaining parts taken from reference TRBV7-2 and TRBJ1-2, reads GAGVSQSPSNKVTEKGKDVELRCDPISGHTALYWYRQSLGQGLEFLIYFQGNSAPDKSGLPSDRFSAERTGGSVSTLTIQRTQQEDSAVYLCASRPGQVYGYTFGSGTRLTVV.